This T cell receptor beta chain was observed in a study of T cell repertoires in ileal Crohn's disease (dated by TCRdb to between 2018 and 2020). In the study overall: At the time of surgery, roughly 34% of patients were active smokers, and the median duration of disease was 7.9 years. A total of some 150 mucosal samples from approximately 60 patients were sequenced, collected from several sites on the surgical specimen and at postoperative endoscopy. Surgery was performed for a complication in all patients, with stricturing disease in 61% and penetrating disease in 39%. The TCR repertoire was analysed in around 50 patients with Crohn's disease drawn from a prospective multicentre cohort. The study was conducted in parallel with a multicentre cohort built to find predictors of early endoscopic recurrence after ileocolonic resection. Endoscopic postoperative recurrence was defined by a Rutgeerts score above i0. Postoperative therapy was given to about half of the patients, with thiopurines administered to about a dozen patients and anti-TNF agents administered to some 17 patients.

For commercial TCRB immunosequencing, five hundred nanograms of biopsy DNA were submitted for each sample. Adaptive Biotechnology amplified the CDR3 regions from genomic DNA with a two-step multiplex PCR designed to control amplification bias. In the first PCR, primers covered every V and J gene segment, and in the second PCR, barcodes and Illumina adapters were added. CDR3 libraries were sequenced on an Illumina instrument. The original pipeline was this. The analysis drew on both the pipelines supplied by the vendor and custom analysis of the raw data in R/Bioconductor running R version 3.3.0. Clonality, which ranges from 0 to 1, was calculated as the inverse of the normalised Shannon entropy across all productive clones. High-frequency clones were defined as the share of the repertoire occupied by the top 100 clones, with only clones passing a 95% confidence test being retained. Repertoire diversity was measured with the Simpson index, and overlap between samples was measured with the Morisita-Horn index. This immuneACCESS table, as held by TCRdb, lists in-frame sequences with V and J called but not all clones. Of the missing ones, under half trace to an unresolved V gene in checked studies; the others have no known cause. That table gives V, J and clone size, and the DNA gave D and trimming. The table for this sample lists roughly 11,000 clones; roughly four fifths of them were counted only once. Around 4.7% of the sample goes to the ten largest clones.

Worth noting for this clone: Its antigen is still unknown. Base quality data are lacking; no much larger clone is found one base away.

Eligible patients were adults with ileal or ileocolonic Crohn's disease who had an indication for ileocolonic resection. Whole ileal mucosal biopsies were stored frozen at -80°C before DNA extraction. Genomic DNA was extracted from frozen whole biopsies using a TRizol-based method and was quantified with a NanoDrop 2000 spectrophotometer. Trimming at the junction amounts to 7 bases on V and 1 base on J, and the germline ends lie 13 bases apart. Looking up the germline V gene yields CDR1 MRHNA and CDR2 SNTAGT. The CDR3 holds 14 amino acids from the cysteine to the phenylalanine. This entry keeps only the CDR3 DNA: 42 bases, framed from base 1. What the authors observed across the whole study: Mucosal CD4 and CD8 T cells were sorted and sequenced only in a subgroup of patients, whose size was not stated. More high-frequency clones were carried by sorted CD8 T cells than by CD4 T cells, suggesting that mucosal expansions were mainly CD8. A significantly higher proportion of clonal expansions was observed in active smokers at surgery than in non-smokers (25.9% vs 17.9%, p=0.02). Endoscopic recurrence was linked to a higher percentage of high-frequency clones at surgery, and recurrence occurred in every patient whose clonality exceeded 26.8% (18/57).

This TCR was recovered from an adult with Crohn's disease. The chain uses TRBV6-4 and TRBJ1-1; no confident D gene assignment can be made. What was sequenced was ileal tissue. The DNA sequence reads TGTGCCAGCACCCCCTCCCCGGGGAACACTGAAGCTTTCTTT. The resulting protein is CASTPSPGNTEAFF.